The source of this T cell receptor beta chain is a study of blood T cell repertoires in COVID-19. Study background: The samples span acute and convalescent COVID-19 from the United States, Italy and Spain. In each case, the material was cDNA or gDNA derived from T cells, B-cell-depleted T cells, or PBMCs.

Participant-given clinical history determined each cohort assignment. Source study methods: By means of reference gene primer amplification, nucleated cell counts were estimated. Libraries were prepared by immunoSEQ multiplex PCR; TCRdb keeps only in-frame clonotypes and omits some of them. V, J and clone size derive from that table, while D and trimming were established from the DNA sequence. The sample records around 260,000 clones, around nine tenths being singletons. Trimming removed 7 bases from V and 5 bases from J; junction bases left unmatched: 5. The CDR3 consists of 13 residues. Germline CDR1 is SQVTM and CDR2 is ANQGSEA. This clone was picked up a small number of times.

The sequenced sample consisted of PBMCs or T cells enriched from blood (not recorded which). The V gene is TRBV29-1, the J gene TRBJ1-4, with 9 bases matching TRBD1. The sequence came from a woman aged 25 to 39 who had recovered from COVID-19. CDR3 DNA: TGCAGCGCGGGACAGGGTTCCAATGAAAAACTGTTTTTT. Translation gives CSAGQGSNEKLFF.